This TCR beta chain appears in the sequencing data of a study of T cells in Graves' hyperthyroidism and ophthalmopathy. Each diagnosis was grounded in clinical symptoms, serum thyroxine and TRAb, thyroid ultrasound, and orbital computed tomography. Blood sampling occurred at first hyperthyroidism diagnosis, ahead of any ophthalmopathy symptoms. More than 8.5 ml of fresh peripheral blood supplied the PBMCs. This clonotype was recorded many times. Antigen specificity is unknown. Study outcomes and limitations: Most expanded thyroid clonotypes above 0.001 also appeared in blood.

This CDR3 spans 13 amino acids. CDR1 is SEHNR, CDR2 FQNEAQ, per germline (reference sequence). V shed 2 bases and J shed 5 bases, with 10 bases lying between them. The TCR beta CDR3 regions underwent amplification using RNA transcripts as the source. HTBI primers were employed in a first-round RT-PCR of the TCR CDR3. In TCRdb, the multiplex PCR reads were re-called with MiXCR into one record per CDR3 protein. The repertoire holds about 360,000 distinct CDR3 sequences, more than 15% seen once, with 28% in the top ten. The chain combines TRBV7-9 with TRBJ2-7; a possible D gene is TRBD2 (5 bases). The specimen was blood. The clonotype originates from a woman between 18 and 29 years old with Graves' hyperthyroidism that later progressed to Graves' ophthalmopathy. CDR3: CASSLSGRHEQYF. In nucleotides, the CDR3 is TGTGCCAGCAGCTTAAGCGGCAGGCACGAGCAGTACTTC.